In its sample, the clone carrying this TCR beta chain was seen many times. Amplified regions were TCR beta CDR3 sequences from RNA transcripts. During a first-round RT-PCR of the TCR CDR3, the HTBI primer set was used. TCRdb reprocessed the multiplex PCR reads via MiXCR and lists one record per CDR3 protein. The repertoire holds 700,000 or so distinct CDR3 sequences, with 16% as singletons. The sample is drawn from a study of T cells in Graves' hyperthyroidism and ophthalmopathy. With 2 bases clipped from V and 11 bases from J, the junction kept 10 bases outside the gene matches. CDR3 length equals 14 residues. Germline lookup yields CDR1 MDHEN and CDR2 SYDVKM.

V is TRBV28 and J is TRBJ1-1; TRBD1 matches 8 bases. The sample taken for sequencing was blood. This clonotype was sampled from a man aged 18 to 29 with Graves' hyperthyroidism. In DNA, the CDR3 is TGTGCCAGCAGTTTAGAAGGACAGGGTGGGATTGCTTTCTTT. Its protein product is CASSLEGQGGIAFF.